This TCR beta chain was identified in a study of blood T cell repertoires in COVID-19 (dated by TCRdb to about 2020). Broadly, across the study: The collaborator samples originated in the United States, Italy and Spain and spanned the acute and convalescent phases of COVID-19. The prospective study material was composed of cDNA or gDNA derived from T cells, B-cell-depleted T cells, or PBMCs. Subjects who had been exposed to COVID-19, were actively infected with it, or had recovered from it provided the deeply sampled blood TCRbeta repertoires that made up the dataset. The repertoires were released in a freely available public database meant as a resource for research on the immune response to SARS-CoV-2. Samples came from the ongoing ImmuneRACE study (first 160 participants) plus 1,254 subjects from 6 global collaborators. Sample metadata almost always included a de-identified subject ID, COVID-19 status, age in years and sex. Where available, HLA class I and class II types were taken from metadata supplied by the sample provider and were not determined by assay-based typing.

CDR1 is given as SEHNR and CDR2 as FQNEAQ, both from the germline V gene (reference sequence). The CDR3 has 18 amino acids, counting the end cysteine and phenylalanine. Of all the DNA, just the CDR3 is kept, 54 bases in frame from base 1. V and J are trimmed by 3 bases and 4 bases, and the gene matches miss 15 bases of the junction. The study at large found these results: The amount of clinical and demographic metadata varied by source and participant and was provided uncurated.

A remark on this clone: Its target antigen remains unknown. Qualities for individual bases were not recorded, and no much larger clone is one base off.

The collaborating institutions used their own protocols to collect whole blood in K2EDTA tubes. For TCRbeta analysis, collaborators shipped samples in one of three forms: frozen whole blood, isolated PBMCs, or DNA extracted from either of those sample types. TCRbeta CDR3 regions were amplified from genomic DNA by means of the immunoSEQ Assay, a bias-controlled multiplex PCR. In the paper's pipeline: Nucleated cell counts per sample were estimated from amplification of reference gene primers within the assay. To quantify the absolute abundance of each unique TCRbeta CDR3 rearrangement, sequence reads were collapsed and filtered. For each sample, productive Simpson clonality was calculated as the square root of Simpson's diversity index across productive rearrangements. The table was pulled from immuneACCESS by TCRdb, which kept in-frame rearrangements only. Such tables lose some clones; where checked, under half of the loss comes from unresolved V genes, and the rest has no known cause. Clone size and the V and J calls come from that table; the DNA yielded D and trimming. The sample yields roughly 80,000 clones; approximately 82% were counted once. The ten largest make up 21% of the sample.

The specimen was peripheral blood. The receptor chain draws on TRBV7-9 and TRBJ2-5; 9 middle bases align to TRBD2. This clonotype was sampled from a human donor in a cohort sampled during active COVID-19. The DNA reads TGTGCCAGCAGCTTTTCATTCTCTCGCGGGGGGGAAGGAGAGACCCAGTACTTC. Its product reads: CASSFSFSRGGEGETQYF.